This T cell receptor (beta chain) derives from a study of T cell clusters in autoimmune cytopenias. TRB rearrangements were amplified by touch-down multiplex PCR with mixed TRB-A/B primers. TCRdb re-called the multiplex PCR reads; one entry per CDR3 protein, DNA not given. Its table lists more than 13,000 distinct CDR3 sequences. TRB amplification used 250 ng of peripheral blood genomic DNA. CDR3 length equals 11 residues. Germline lookup yields CDR1 MNHNS and CDR2 SASEGT. The receptor comes from a human donor with an autoimmune cytopenia or autoimmune hepatitis (not recorded which). This sequence joins TRBV6-1 and TRBJ2-3. Sequencing was performed on peripheral blood. The CDR3 sequence: CASTSLDTQYF.